This entry concerns a single T cell receptor (beta chain). What it binds is unknown. The sequencing template was cDNA reverse transcribed from extracted RNA. Sequencing was performed with immunoSEQ multiplex PCR; in TCRdb, only in-frame clones are kept and a portion is missing. The sample records about 110,000 clones, approximately 59% being singletons. Germline V CDR1 and CDR2: ENHRY, SYGVKD. Trimming shortened V by 11 bases and J by 5 bases, and 9 bases separated the two germline ends. CDR3 length: 10 residues. Sorted out of PBMCs were CD4+ T cells and CD8+ T cells. The record originates from a study of CD8+ T cells in alopecia areata. General study findings and limits: Normal-skin resident alphabeta T cells also appear among scalp sample sequences. Among patients, TCR sharing was less clear than in mice, a difference possibly due in part to HLA diversity in the patient population. Clonality in lesional scalp, especially alopecia totalis/universalis, exceeded that of normal scalp.

J is TRBJ1-2 and V is TRBV10-3; no clear D. Sequenced input: CD8+ T cells sorted from blood. This TCR came from a human donor in good health. Here the CDR3 DNA reads TGTGCCCCCGGAGATTATGGCTACACCTTC. Encoded protein: CAPGDYGYTF.